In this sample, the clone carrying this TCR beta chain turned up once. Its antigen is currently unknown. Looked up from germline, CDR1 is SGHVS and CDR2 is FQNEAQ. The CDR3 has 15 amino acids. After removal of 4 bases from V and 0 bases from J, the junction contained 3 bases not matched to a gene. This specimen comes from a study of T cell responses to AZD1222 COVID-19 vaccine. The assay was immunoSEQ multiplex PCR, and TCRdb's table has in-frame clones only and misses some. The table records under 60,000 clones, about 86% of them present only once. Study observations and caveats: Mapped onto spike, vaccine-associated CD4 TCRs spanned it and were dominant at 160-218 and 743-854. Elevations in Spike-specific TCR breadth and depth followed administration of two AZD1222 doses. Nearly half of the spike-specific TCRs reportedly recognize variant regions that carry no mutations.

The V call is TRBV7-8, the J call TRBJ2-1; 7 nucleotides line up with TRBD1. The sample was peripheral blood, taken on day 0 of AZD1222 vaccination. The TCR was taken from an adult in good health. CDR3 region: CASSSRQGSYNEQFF. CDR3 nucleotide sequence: TGTGCCAGCAGCTCGCGACAGGGCTCCTACAATGAGCAGTTCTTC.